Given below is one T cell receptor beta chain in context. How the authors handled the data: Reference gene primer amplification gave nucleated cell count estimates. Assay: immunoSEQ multiplex PCR; the TCRdb copy retains only in-frame clones and omits some. V and J calls and clone size are copied from that table; D and trimming were computed from the DNA. Of fewer than 200,000 clones listed, under 85% are singletons. The sample comes from a study of blood T cell repertoires in COVID-19. Study background: Acute-phase and convalescent COVID-19 samples originated in the United States, Italy and Spain. Nucleic acid was either cDNA or gDNA, and it came from T cells, B-cell-depleted T cells, or PBMCs.

Germline V gives CDR1 MDHEN, CDR2 SYDVKM. With 1 base removed from V and 5 bases from J, the gap between germline ends came to 11 bases. The CDR3 sequence is 14 residues long. The sequenced material came from peripheral blood. The chain couples TRBV28 to TRBJ1-2; no definite D call. The receptor was isolated from a woman older than 75 with acute or convalescent COVID-19. The CDR3 protein is CASSLLAPTYGYTF. Written as DNA, the CDR3 is TGTGCCAGCAGTTTATTGGCCCCAACGTATGGCTACACCTTC.